The 29 T cell receptor beta chains below were found in one sample sequenced in a study of shared clonotypes between healthy human individuals. The table came from immunoSEQ multiplex PCR; TCRdb's copy has only in-frame clones and leaves some out. The table records about half a million clones, around 79% of them present only once. What was sequenced was PBMCs. The receptors were sampled from a woman aged 40 to 49 in good health. Some clones in this sample may be carry-over from other donors' samples.

In this sample, this clone turned up once. The chain carries TRBV19 and TRBJ2-7, with D perhaps matching TRBD2 (6 bases). In germline, CDR1 is LNHDA, CDR2 SQIVND (reference sequence). The CDR3 is 14 residues long. V dropped 3 bases and J dropped 5 bases, with 14 bases sitting between them. The chain's CDR3 is CASSIRRGKDEQYF. In nucleotides, the CDR3 is TGTGCCAGTAGTATTAGGAGGGGCAAGGACGAGCAGTACTTC.

The sample holds a few counts of this clone. V gene TRBV28 combines with J gene TRBJ2-1, with 9 nucleotides matching TRBD2. CDR1 is MDHEN and CDR2 is SYDVKM in the germline V gene. The CDR3 has 14 residues. The junction had 9 bases not matched to a gene; V was cut back by 2 bases and J by 13 bases. CDR3 residues: CASSLSSSGRLQFF. The CDR3 DNA reads as TGTGCCAGCAGTTTAAGCAGTAGCGGGAGATTACAGTTCTTC.

The chain combines TRBV10-2 with TRBJ2-7; 9 bases map to TRBD2. Unmatched junction bases numbered 4, after V lost 4 bases and J lost 6 bases. The CDR3 has 13 amino acids. Germline CDR1 WSHSY, CDR2 SAAADI. The CDR3 region is CASSVSGRSEQYF. CDR3 nucleotides: TGCGCCAGCAGTGTAAGCGGGAGGAGCGAGCAGTACTTC.

The chain uses TRBV4-1 and TRBJ2-7; D is uncertain. Germline V gene sequence: CDR1 MGHRA, CDR2 YSYEKL. V lost 0 bases and J lost 6, with 9 bases in between. This CDR3 is 13 amino acids long. The CDR3 loop is CASSQDPKFEQYF. The CDR3 DNA reads TGCGCCAGCAGCCAAGATCCTAAGTTCGAGCAGTACTTC.

V usage is TRBV10-3 and J usage is TRBJ1-1; maybe TRBD1 (6 bases). Per germline, CDR1 ENHRY and CDR2 SYGVKD. This CDR3 is built from 14 residues. Trimming took 1 base from V and 5 from J, leaving 11 bases between them. CDR3 protein: CAISEFRGGTEAFF. DNA of the CDR3: TGTGCCATCAGTGAGTTCAGGGGAGGGACTGAAGCTTTCTTT.

This clone has at least ten counts. The chain recombines TRBV6-6 with TRBJ2-7, with 8 positions matching TRBD1. CDR3 length equals 14 residues. The germline gives CDR1 MNHNY, CDR2 SVGAGI (reference sequence). The trim removed 2 bases at V and 7 bases at J, leaving 7 bases unmatched. CDR3 amino acids: CASSYPDRGREQYF. As DNA, the CDR3 is TGTGCCAGCAGTTACCCTGACAGGGGACGGGAGCAGTACTTC.

V usage is TRBV18 and J usage is TRBJ2-5, with D hard to call. The V end was cut by 2 bases, the J end by 5 bases, with 6 bases between. This CDR3 spans 12 amino acids. CDR1 and CDR2 (germline): KGHSH, LQKENI. CDR3 protein: CASSPAWETQYF. The DNA for the CDR3 is TGTGCCAGCTCACCAGCATGGGAGACCCAGTACTTC.

The rearrangement joins TRBV5-4 to TRBJ2-3, with TRBD2 as a possible D gene (5 bases). The CDR3 has 16 amino acids. Per the germline V gene, CDR1 is SGHNT and CDR2 is YYREEE (reference sequence). Trimming pared 1 base from V and 7 bases from J, leaving 19 bases between. CDR3 loop: CASSLHLRGRYHTQYF. The CDR3 DNA sequence: TGTGCCAGCAGCTTGCATCTCCGGGGTCGGTACCATACGCAGTATTTT.

The chain employs TRBV30 and TRBJ1-1; possibly TRBD1 for D (5 bases). The CDR3 is made up of 13 amino acids. Trimming removed 2 bases at V and 6 bases at J, with 13 bases between. CDR1 is GTSNPN and CDR2 is SVGIG in the germline V gene (reference sequence). As DNA, the CDR3 is TGTGCCTGGAGTCACCCCAGGGTCCCTGAAGCTTTCTTT. It is translated as CAWSHPRVPEAFF.

The chain joins TRBV7-2 to TRBJ1-2; D uncertain. Germline lookup yields CDR1 SGHTA and CDR2 FQGNSA. V shed 1 base and J shed 8 bases, with 8 bases lying between them. CDR3 length: 12 residues. The CDR3 is CASSLEVGGYTF. CDR3 nucleotides: TGTGCCAGCAGCTTAGAGGTTGGAGGCTACACCTTC.

V and J are TRBV7-8 and TRBJ1-5, with TRBD1 as a possible D gene (5 bases). CDR1 and CDR2 from the germline V gene are SGHVS and FQNEAQ. The CDR3 has 15 residues. With 3 bases removed from V and 4 bases from J, the gap between germline ends came to 13 bases. The CDR3 DNA reads as TGTGCCAGCAGCTTTGGCAGGGCGGATAATCAGCCCCAGCATTTT. Its translation: CASSFGRADNQPQHF.

The chain recombines TRBV29-1 with TRBJ1-2; D not resolved. V lost 6 bases and J lost 2, with 13 bases in between. This CDR3 is built from 13 residues. Germline V gene sequence: CDR1 SQVTM, CDR2 ANQGSEA. The CDR3 region is CSVVYRTNYGYTF. Here the CDR3 DNA reads TGCAGCGTAGTATATCGTACCAACTATGGCTACACCTTC.

On this clone: One junction end disagrees with the germline gene, perhaps due to a read error. The chain combines TRBV7-7 with TRBJ2-3, with 11 bases aligning to TRBD2. Germline CDR1 and CDR2: SSHAT and FNYEAQ (reference sequence). The CDR3 loop spans 16 amino acids. The CDR3: CASSPGLAGGPDTQYF. The DNA of the CDR3 is TGTGCTAGCAGCCCAGGTCTAGCGGGAGGTCCAGATACGCAGTATTTT.

The chain combines TRBV5-1 with TRBJ2-1; tentatively, D is TRBD2 (5 bases). V dropped 1 base and J dropped 7 bases, with 12 bases sitting between them. The length of the CDR3 is 14 residues. Germline V gene data show CDR1 as SGHRS and CDR2 as YFSETQ. CDR3 amino acids: CASSLTRAENEQFF. Here the CDR3 DNA reads TGCGCCAGCAGCTTGACTAGGGCGGAGAATGAGCAGTTCTTC.

The rearrangement joins TRBV18 to TRBJ2-3; either TRBD1 or TRBD2 may fit D (5 bases each). The V and J ends lost 2 bases and 2 bases respectively, with 14 bases between them. The CDR3 is 16 amino acids. The germline gives CDR1 KGHSH, CDR2 LQKENI. CDR3 sequence: CASSPAAIGTTDTQYF. CDR3 DNA sequence: TGTGCCAGCTCACCAGCGGCCATCGGGACCACAGATACGCAGTATTTT.

V is TRBV6-1 and J is TRBJ2-2; the match to TRBD1 covers 8 bases. The trim removed 2 bases at V and 6 bases at J, leaving 5 bases unmatched. The CDR3 runs to 15 residues. The germline V gene has CDR1 MNHNS and CDR2 SASEGT. CDR3 loop: CASSEPGGAPGELFF. The CDR3 nucleotides are TGTGCCAGCAGTGAACCAGGGGGCGCCCCCGGGGAGCTGTTTTTT.

The chain carries TRBV4-3 and TRBJ2-1; D perhaps matches TRBD1 (6 bases). This CDR3 is 17 amino acids long. V lost 0 bases and J 7 bases, leaving 19 bases between the germline ends. Germline V gives CDR1 LGHNA, CDR2 YSLEER. The CDR3 reads CASSQEWAQGIPNEQFF. The DNA of the CDR3 is TGCGCCAGCAGCCAAGAGTGGGCTCAGGGGATCCCTAATGAGCAGTTCTTC.

The chain joins TRBV5-4 to TRBJ2-1, with TRBD1 as a possible D gene (5 bases). Per the germline V gene, CDR1 is SGHNT and CDR2 is YYREEE (reference sequence). The CDR3 length is 14 residues. V dropped 3 bases and J dropped 0 bases, with 7 bases sitting between them. The CDR3 bases are TGTGCCAGCAGCTACGACAGCTCCTACAATGAGCAGTTCTTC. Amino acids: CASSYDSSYNEQFF.

The genes are TRBV5-1 and TRBJ1-2; tentatively, D is TRBD1 (5 bases). V lost 0 bases and J 6 bases, leaving 18 bases between the germline ends. Germline CDR1 reads SGHRS; CDR2 reads YFSETQ. This CDR3 contains 16 residues. CDR3 nucleotide sequence: TGCGCCAGCAGCTTGGAGAGTAGAGGGGCCCTCCATGGCTACACCTTC. It yields the protein CASSLESRGALHGYTF. Supplemented by reference TRBV5-1 and TRBJ1-2, the full variable domain reads KAGVTQTPRYLIKTRGQQVTLSCSPISGHRSVSWYQQTPGQGLQFLFEYFSETQRNKGNFPGRFSGRQFSNSRSEMNVSTLELGDSALYLCASSLESRGALHGYTFGSGTRLTVV.

This clone was detected only once. The V and J genes are TRBV5-4 and TRBJ2-5, with TRBD1 identical over 7 bases. Germline CDR1 reads SGHNT; CDR2 reads YYREEE (reference sequence). This CDR3 region has 15 residues. The V and J ends lost 0 bases and 0 bases, in that order; junction bases with no gene match: 2. CDR3 DNA: TGTGCCAGCAGCTTGGCCAGGGGGTACCAAGAGACCCAGTACTTC. It yields the protein CASSLARGYQETQYF.

Notes on this clone: The junction differs from germline at one of its ends, possibly a read error. The chain carries TRBV7-7 and TRBJ2-1; 9 bases match TRBD1. CDR3 length: 16 residues. Germline V gene data show CDR1 as SSHAT and CDR2 as FNYEAQ (reference sequence). CDR3 residues: CASSLVGTGSYNEQFF. CDR3 DNA sequence: TGTGCTAGCAGCTTAGTCGGGACAGGGTCCTACAATGAGCAGTTCTTC. Combining the CDR3 with reference TRBV7-7 and TRBJ2-1 gives the whole variable domain GAGVSQSPRYKVTKRGQDVTLRCDPISSHATLYWYQQALGQGPEFLTYFNYEAQPDKSGLPSDRFSAERPEGSISTLTIQRTEQRDSAMYRCASSLVGTGSYNEQFFGPGTRLTVL.

The rearrangement uses TRBV29-1 and TRBJ1-2; unclear D gene. V lost 4 bases, J lost 6 bases, and 12 bases lay in between. Germline CDR1 is SQVTM and CDR2 is ANQGSEA. CDR3 length equals 12 residues. CDR3 nucleotide sequence: TGCAGCGTTGTAGCTCAGTCTGATGGCTACACCTTC. It yields the protein CSVVAQSDGYTF.

This chain uses TRBV7-9 with TRBJ2-1; 10 bases map to TRBD2. J lost 3 bases, V lost 5 bases, and 4 bases had no gene match. Germline V gene data show CDR1 as SEHNR and CDR2 as FQNEAQ (reference sequence). The CDR3 totals 15 residues. The CDR3 loop reads CASSLRTSGYNEQFF. The CDR3 coding sequence is TGTGCCAGCAGCCTCCGGACTAGCGGCTACAATGAGCAGTTCTTC.

A single count supports this clone. This rearrangement joins TRBV18 to TRBJ1-5; weak D call: TRBD1 (6 bases). The V end lost 3 bases, the J end lost 6 bases, and 15 bases lay between the germline ends. Per germline, CDR1 KGHSH and CDR2 LQKENI. This CDR3 has 15 amino acids. The CDR3 DNA reads TGTGCCAGCTCACCGACAGGCGGATGGAGTCAGCCCCAGCATTTT. It translates to CASSPTGGWSQPQHF.

The V and J genes are TRBV19 and TRBJ1-5, with TRBD1 identical over 10 bases. CDR1 is LNHDA, CDR2 SQIVND, per germline (reference sequence). Trimming removed 7 bases from V and 2 bases from J; junction bases left unmatched: 5. This CDR3 contains 15 residues. The CDR3 here is CASIGQGVRNQPQHF. The CDR3 coding sequence is TGTGCCAGTATCGGACAGGGGGTTCGCAATCAGCCCCAGCATTTT.

V and J are TRBV6-6 and TRBJ2-7; TRBD1 matches 8 bases. CDR1 MNHNY and CDR2 SVGAGI come from the germline V gene (reference sequence). V was pared by 0 bases and J by 1 base, with 5 bases of the junction left unmatched. The CDR3 contains 16 residues. The CDR3 spells CASSYSMGQVSYEQYF. The CDR3 bases are TGTGCCAGCAGTTACTCGATGGGACAGGTTTCCTACGAGCAGTACTTC.

The chain joins TRBV6-5 to TRBJ1-1; D unresolved. Trimming removed 8 bases from V and 0 bases from J, with 7 bases in between. The CDR3 has 12 amino acids. Per the germline V gene, CDR1 is MNHEY and CDR2 is SVGAGI. CDR3 DNA: TGTGCCAGCTGGTACTTGAACACTGAAGCTTTCTTT. Protein sequence: CASWYLNTEAFF.

This clone turned up a few times. This sample also contains other DNA sequences that code for the same CDR3. The chain has TRBV7-2 and TRBJ1-5; a weak D match, TRBD1 (5 bases). With 2 bases removed from V and 0 bases from J, the gap between germline ends came to 17 bases. Germline V gives CDR1 SGHTA, CDR2 FQGNSA. The CDR3 contains 18 residues. DNA for the CDR3: TGTGCCAGCAGCTTATCCCCGGGGGGTAGTGGTAGCAATCAGCCCCAGCATTTT. Amino acid sequence: CASSLSPGGSGSNQPQHF.

The chain has TRBV5-1 and TRBJ2-5; 7 bases fit TRBD1. The J call may be faulty, since TRBJ2-7 better matches the DNA end. The length of the CDR3 is 14 residues. Germline V gene lookup returns CDR1 SGHRS and CDR2 YFSETQ. The CDR3 nucleotides are TGCGCCAGCAGCGAACAGGGGCGAGGCTACGAGCAGTACTTC. It is translated as CASSEQGRGYEQYF.